This TCR beta chain is from a study of Ad26.COV2.S vaccination and SARS-CoV-2 variants (dated by TCRdb to the early 2020s). Looking at the study overall: Vaccine-arm donors came from COV1001, a multicentre, randomized, double-blind, placebo-controlled phase I-IIa trial of Ad26.COV2.S in healthy adults. Ad26.COV2.S was administered intramuscularly at a dose of 5x10^10 or 1x10^11 viral particles, either as one shot or as two shots given 56 days apart. TCRbeta repertoire sequencing was used to assess the specificity and breadth of SARS-CoV-2-reactive T cell receptors after Ad26.COV2.S vaccination. The TCR-sequenced set comprised around 30 samples: around 20 Ad26.COV2.S vaccine recipients, 5 placebo recipients and 8 SARS-CoV-2 convalescent individuals. Trial participants were randomized into five groups of five, in which low-dose or high-dose Ad26.COV2.S was given once or twice, or placebo was given on both occasions. Investigators did not know the trial group allocation while performing experiments and assessing outcomes. Paper-wide results and their limitations: Substantial breadth of spike-specific CD8+ and CD4+ T cell responses was reported after vaccination. Compared with placebo recipients, Ad26.COV2.S recipients showed higher spike-specific TCR breadth (P = 0.0014). Non-spike TCR breadth was comparable between vaccine and placebo recipients, consistent with the vaccine containing only spike. The study lacked the statistical power to compare responses across vaccine doses or regimens. According to the authors, total T cell responses may have been underestimated by the TCR breadth and depth analyses.

This clone showed up just a few times. Its antigen is currently not known. No base-level quality is on record; no much larger clone is a single base apart. TCRbeta CDR3 regions were sequenced with the immunoSEQ Assay. After extraction, genomic DNA underwent amplification by bias-controlled multiplex PCR, followed by high-throughput sequencing. The paper's data handling went like this. To quantify the absolute abundance of every unique TCRbeta CDR3 region, sequences were collapsed and filtered. T cell fraction was estimated by normalizing TCRbeta template counts to usable DNA, which was measured by amplifying reference genes present in all nucleated cells. Repertoire TCRs were annotated as SARS-CoV-2-specific by exact matching of V gene, CDR3 amino acid sequence and J gene to a known reactive TCR set. MIRA supplied the reference SARS-CoV-2 TCR set, which was filtered for enrichment in COVID-19-positive ImmuneCODE repertoires so that public or cross-reactive TCRs were removed. Using the MIRA antigens, annotated TCRs were further analysed by specific ORF or by position within an ORF. Breadth was defined as the number of annotated unique rearrangements divided by the total number of unique productive rearrangements, and depth was defined as the summed frequency of the annotated unique rearrangements. Group comparisons of TCR breadth used two-sided Wilcoxon rank-sum tests. Entries here come from immuneACCESS through TCRdb and include only in-frame sequences with V and J called. Some clones fail to appear in such tables; in the studies checked, an unresolved V gene covers under half of the shortfall, and the cause of the remainder is unknown. The V and J calls and clone size come from that table; D and trimming were worked out from the DNA. The sample contains 200,000 to 250,000 clones, roughly 90% of them found a single time. Clones ranked in the top ten supply about 11% of the sample.

The germline V gene (reference sequence) specifies MNHEY as CDR1 and SMNVEV as CDR2. The CDR3 spans 14 residues, from the cysteine through the phenylalanine. Just the 42-base CDR3 DNA is kept, in frame starting at base 1. Trimming removed 5 bases from V and 4 bases from J; the gene matches leave 0 bases unexplained. The treatment or condition tag for this specimen amounts to: some 19 received Ad26.COV2.S at low or high dose, single or two shots; 5 received placebo; per-sample allocation not given. Repertoires of vaccine and placebo recipients were sequenced from samples taken on day 63 after the first injection. Between 29 July and 7 August 2020, Cohort 1b enrolled 25 adults aged 18-55 years at one site in Boston, USA. Ad26.COV2.S consisted of a replication-incompetent adenovirus type 26 vector by which a prefusion-stabilized SARS-CoV-2 spike protein from the original Wuhan strain was expressed.

The sample consisted of peripheral blood, taken in a trial of Ad26.COV2.S vaccine versus placebo. The rearranged segments are TRBV27 and TRBJ2-2; 11 middle bases align to TRBD2. This clonotype was obtained from a person between 18 and 65 years old who received the Ad26.COV2.S COVID-19 vaccine or a placebo. The encoded CDR3 is CASSGLAGTGELFF. The DNA sequence reads TGTGCCAGCAGTGGACTAGCGGGCACCGGGGAGCTGTTTTTT.